This note documents a single T cell receptor (beta chain) sequence. What it binds is not known. Reverse transcribed after extraction, RNA yielded cDNA as the sequencing template. Method: immunoSEQ multiplex PCR; TCRdb's copy keeps in-frame clones and lacks some. This sample yields 200,000 to 250,000 clones, of which 30% to 40% are seen a single time; 0.48% belongs to the top ten. The treatment is: oral pan-JAK inhibitor, 5-10 mg twice daily. Collection of lesional scalp punch biopsies and peripheral blood was performed in alopecia areata patients. This sample was included in a study of CD8+ T cells in alopecia areata. General observations from the study: Sharing of TCR sequences between patients (possibly for HLA-related reasons) was less clear than in mice.

The sequence came from a human donor with alopecia areata. This material consisted of CD4+ T cells sorted from blood, taken between weeks 30 and 35, from a patient treated with tofacitinib.

The CDR3: CSADPGLEQFF. The CDR3 DNA follows: TGCAGTGCTGATCCAGGGCTTGAGCAGTTCTTC. The chain recombines TRBV20-1 with TRBJ2-1; D may be TRBD1 (5 bases). Trimming removed 5 bases from V and 9 bases from J, with 11 bases in between. CDR3 length equals 11 residues. The germline gives CDR1 DFQATT, CDR2 SNEGSKA (reference sequence).